This TCR beta chain was profiled in a study of CD8 T cells in ankylosing spondylitis. From the 5' RACE reads, TCRdb called clonotypes with MiXCR, one entry per CDR3 protein. The sample lists under 850,000 distinct CDR3 sequences; 19% were seen once. This clonotype was detected only a few times. Antigen: not known. Whole-study findings and limits: Apparently characteristic of ankylosing spondylitis blood was a TCR beta motif (about eight highly homologous variants).

This CDR3 spans 15 amino acids. Trimming took off 7 bases at V and 5 bases at J, with 17 bases between the two ends. Sequenced material: blood, either unsorted or a sorted T cell fraction (not recorded which). The chain recombines TRBV12-3 or TRBV12-4 with TRBJ1-4; D may be TRBD1 (5 bases). The TCR was taken from a male donor with ankylosing spondylitis. The CDR3 DNA reads as TGTGCCAGCACCCGTGAAGGACGGACAAATGAAAAACTGTTTTTT. This codes for CASTREGRTNEKLFF.